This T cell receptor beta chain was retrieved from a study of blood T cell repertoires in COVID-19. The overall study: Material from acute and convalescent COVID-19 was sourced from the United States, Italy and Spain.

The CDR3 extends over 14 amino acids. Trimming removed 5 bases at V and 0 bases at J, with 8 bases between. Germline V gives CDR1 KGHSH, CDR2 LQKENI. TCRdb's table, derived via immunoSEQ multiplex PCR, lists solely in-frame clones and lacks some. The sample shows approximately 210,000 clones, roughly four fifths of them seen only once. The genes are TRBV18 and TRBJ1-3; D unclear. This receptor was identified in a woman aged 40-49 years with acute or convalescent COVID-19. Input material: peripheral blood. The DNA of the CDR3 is TGTGCCAGCTCATTCGAGAGCTCTGGAAACACCATATATTTT. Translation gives CASSFESSGNTIYF.